This T cell receptor beta chain was observed in a study of shared clonotypes between healthy human individuals (dated by TCRdb to the early 2020s). Study-wide context: Two women and a few men aged 18 to 49 years were included in the cohort. For each donor, CD4 naive and CD4 memory were each given three plates, CD8 naive was given two plates, and CD8 memory was given one plate. The study deeply sequenced blood TCR repertoires of several healthy adults to estimate repertoire size and the extent of clonotype sharing between individuals. To increase sequencing depth and limit assay-specific biases, different laboratories used diverse techniques to prepare libraries and sequence TCR repertoires. Between about 0.8 and 8.9 billion PBMCs per donor were obtained by leukapheresis. Study-level results and caveats: The genetic and exposure-history diversity represented was limited by the small number of donors. Based on pairwise subsampling, the degree of clonotype sharing among donors was expected to be affected by sequencing depth. Naive subsets generally had larger estimated clonotype richness than memory subsets did. Higher generation probabilities were observed for clonotypes shared by all four sorted-subset donors than for non-shared clonotypes. Even with the large sequencing depth, rarefaction of the sorted-subset datasets indicated that sequencing was incomplete. Sampling was restricted to blood, and TCR repertoires in tissue are likely to differ from TCR repertoires in blood. Sharing across a few donors was observed for roughly 5% of naive CD4, over 3% of naive CD8, about 2.3% of memory CD4, and less than 0.45% of memory CD8 clonotypes.

The donors were healthy, HIV-negative adults who had no recently reported acute infections or vaccinations. Every donor was a Caucasian adult living in Nashville, Tennessee, USA. CD4+ T cells were enriched through magnetic negative selection, after which naive cells were positively selected on CD45RA and the remaining negative fraction served as the memory subset. Blood was obtained by leukapheresis, after which PBMCs were separated by Ficoll-Histopaque density gradient centrifugation and cryopreserved in liquid nitrogen vapor phase. Analytical flow cytometry was used to check the purity and quantity of each magnetically sorted T cell population. From each sorted fraction, genomic DNA was isolated and quantified by UV absorbance on a Nanodrop 2000c. From cysteine to phenylalanine, the CDR3 is 13 amino acids long. Of the read, only the CDR3 DNA is kept; its 39 bases are in frame from base 1. CDR1 is given as MNHNS and CDR2 as SASEGT, both from the germline V gene. For this chain, trimming is 5 bases at the V end and 7 bases at the J end, and the number of junction bases without a gene match is 4.

Using the deep immunoSEQ assay, multiplex PCR amplified TCR CDR3 regions from genomic DNA. For each cell subset, the extracted genomic DNA was distributed evenly across all wells of several immunoSEQ 96-well plates, and each plate served as one replicate. Each replicate PCR for sorted subsets received about 210 ng genomic DNA, equal to about 29,000 T cell genomes. Purified libraries were measured with a Qubit 3.0 fluorometer, size-checked on a Bioanalyzer 2100, and measured again with the KAPA Library Quantification kit. Every immunoSEQ 96-well plate was sequenced on a separate single-read 150-cycle Illumina NextSeq 550 flow cell. For the original study's pipeline: Because only junctional sequences without quality scores were contained in the immunoSEQ output, filtering matching that applied to full-length reads could not be performed. To assign V/J genes and CDR3, sequences were annotated using PyIR, a Python wrapper for IgBLAST v1.9, with IMGT germline references. Any read was removed if the V/J assignment was weak (E-value above 1e-6), the CDR3 was missing, or the read contained stop codons, out-of-frame junctions, or ambiguous translated residues. V3J clonotypes were defined as sequences sharing an identical inferred V gene, J gene, and CDR3 amino acid sequence. The percentage overlap between two repertoires was calculated by dividing the number of shared unique clonotypes by the size of the smaller repertoire. RTK rarefaction, the Chao1 estimator, and Recon v2.1 estimates of unobserved clonotypes were used to assess repertoire richness. Generation probabilities were computed with OLGA for all TCRbeta clonotypes obtained by the gDNA method from a few donors. The table was pulled from immuneACCESS by TCRdb, which kept in-frame rearrangements only. Such tables lose some clones; where checked, under half of the loss comes from unresolved V genes, and the rest has no known cause. V, J and clone size are those of that table, while D and trimming were read from the DNA. For this sample there are over 1.5 million clones; 98% appear just once. Of the sample, roughly 0.45% is held by the ten largest clones.

As for this clone: What antigen it recognizes has not been identified. Within one base of it there is no much larger clone, and no base qualities were kept.

The TCR comes from a man aged 25-45 years in good health. The chain is assembled from TRBV6-1 and TRBJ2-1; 8 bases in the middle match TRBD1. The specimen sequenced was naive CD4+ T cells sorted from blood. The cell subset or site label, read with the paper, signifies: CD45RA+ positively selected. The CDR3 has the sequence CASSRQGYNEQFF. The DNA sequence is TGTGCCAGCAGTAGACAGGGGTATAATGAGCAGTTCTTC.